The TCR beta chain described here comes from a study of beta chain features in type 1 diabetes. General study results and limits: Across all four CD4+ subsets, people with type 1 diabetes showed modestly shorter TCRB CDR3s.

Expressed TCRB transcripts were sequenced because the entire RNA isolate underwent reverse transcription. Data came from immunoSEQ multiplex PCR; TCRdb stores just in-frame clones and leaves some out. The profile shows about 660,000 clones, roughly 13% of them singletons. A CD45RO/CCR7/CD25/CD127/CD95/CD27 panel sorted naive, central memory, regulatory and stem cell-like memory CD4+ cells. On this clone itself: The antigen is unknown.

The CDR3 is 12 amino acids. Trimming left V 4 bases short and J 7 bases short, with 11 bases between. CDR1 and CDR2 from the germline V gene are SGDLS and YYNGEE. The genes are TRBV9 and TRBJ2-5; no clear D gene. What was sequenced was naive CD4+ T cells from blood. The TCR was taken from a man in his late teens or twenties with type 1 diabetes. For the CDR3, the DNA is TGTGCCAGCAGCCCCGATTACAGGACCCAGTACTTC. Translating gives CASSPDYRTQYF.